Following are 16 T cell receptor beta chains from one sample sequenced in a study of blood T cells in healthy people across ages. For the second PCR, which ran for about 6 to 11 cycles, a sample-barcoded 5' primer and a J-beta primer mix were used. TCRdb fed the 5' RACE reads into MiXCR, producing one record per CDR3 protein. Counted here are roughly 730,000 distinct CDR3 sequences, more than 55% occurring once; the ten biggest clones make up 20% to 30%. Sequences were obtained from blood. The receptors shown here come from a man in his forties in good health.

The CDR3 region is CASSLESKGTREKLFF. The CDR3 DNA reads as TGTGCCAGCAGCTTAGAATCAAAGGGGACTAGAGAAAAACTGTTTTTT. This chain links TRBV11-3 with TRBJ1-4; TRBD1 is a possible D gene (5 bases). V was shortened by 0 bases and J by 8 bases, with 16 bases between the two germline ends. Looked up from germline, CDR1 is SGHNT and CDR2 is YENEEA. The CDR3 extends over 16 amino acids.

The rearrangement joins TRBV6-5 to TRBJ2-3; the match to TRBD1 covers 9 bases. The CDR3 totals 15 residues. Germline-derived CDR1 and CDR2 are MNHEY and SVGAGI. Losses at the gene ends were 6 bases for V and 3 bases for J; bases not matched to a gene: 7. CDR3 sequence: CASRPDRGKTDTQYF. CDR3 DNA: TGTGCCAGCAGGCCCGACAGGGGGAAAACAGATACGCAGTATTTT.

The CDR3 DNA reads as TGTGCCAGCAGCTTCCCGGGACAACGCGTCATCTCCTACAATGAGCAGTTCTTC. It encodes CASSFPGQRVISYNEQFF. This chain joins TRBV7-9 and TRBJ2-1, with D perhaps TRBD1 (6 bases). The CDR3 totals 18 residues. Germline V gene lookup returns CDR1 SEHNR and CDR2 FQNEAQ (reference sequence). V dropped 3 bases and J dropped 0 bases, with 18 bases sitting between them.

The V call is TRBV4-1, the J call TRBJ2-4; D gene ambiguous. CDR1 and CDR2 from the germline V gene are MGHRA and YSYEKL. Trimming pared 5 bases from V and 8 bases from J, leaving 19 bases between. This CDR3 comprises 15 residues. The DNA of the CDR3 is TGCGCCAGCAGCTTCCGGGCCTCCGTCGCGGACATTCAGTACTTC. Translation gives CASSFRASVADIQYF.

This clonotype has just a few counts. The chain has TRBV24-1 and TRBJ1-1; tentatively, D is TRBD1 (5 bases). This CDR3 is 13 amino acids long. V gave up 7 bases and J gave up 4 bases, with 12 bases separating them. Germline lookup yields CDR1 KGHDR and CDR2 SFDVKD. CDR3 region: CATRSRVGTEAFF. In DNA form, the CDR3 reads TGTGCCACCAGGTCCAGGGTGGGCACTGAAGCTTTCTTT.

Only a few counts were recorded for this clonotype. The chain uses TRBV6-2 or TRBV6-3 and TRBJ2-7, with D unclear. Trimming removed 0 bases from V and 0 bases from J, with 9 bases in between. Germline lookup yields CDR1 MNHEY and CDR2 SVGEGT. This CDR3 spans 15 amino acids. In DNA, the CDR3 is TGTGCCAGCAGTTACTCCTACGAAAGCTCCTACGAGCAGTACTTC. This sequence encodes CASSYSYESSYEQYF.

This clonotype was counted a few times. The V gene is TRBV4-1, the J gene TRBJ2-1, with D unresolved. V lost 3 bases and J 1 base, leaving 4 bases between the germline ends. The CDR3 is made up of 13 amino acids. Germline V gene data show CDR1 as MGHRA and CDR2 as YSYEKL. CDR3 DNA sequence: TGCGCCAGCAGCCAGGTTTCCTACAATGAGCAGTTCTTC. It encodes CASSQVSYNEQFF.

This clonotype has more than one count but fewer than ten. The chain combines TRBV9 with TRBJ2-1, with TRBD1 as a possible D gene (5 bases). Germline V gene lookup returns CDR1 SGDLS and CDR2 YYNGEE. V was cut by 8 bases and J by 4 bases, with 7 bases left in between. The CDR3 runs 11 residues. CDR3 sequence reads: CASQGYNEQFF. CDR3 sequence (DNA): TGTGCCAGTCAGGGTTACAATGAGCAGTTCTTC. The complete variable domain, with remaining parts taken from reference TRBV9 and TRBJ2-1, reads DSGVTQTPKHLITATGQRVTLRCSPRSGDLSVYWYQQSLDQGLQFLIQYYNGEERAKGNILERFSAQQFPDLHSELNLSSLELGDSALYFCASQGYNEQFFGPGTRLTVL.

As regards this clonotype: Given a much more abundant clone one base away, this may be a read error. The chain carries TRBV29-1 and TRBJ2-6, with D maybe TRBD1 (5 bases). Germline assignment: CDR1 SQVTM and CDR2 ANQGSEA. The CDR3 loop spans 13 amino acids. This CDR3 is CSVGSSGANVPTF. The CDR3, as DNA: TGCAGCGTTGGTAGCTCTGGGGCCAACGTCCCGACTTTC. The entire variable domain, with the rest obtained from reference TRBV29-1 and TRBJ2-6, is as follows: SAVISQKPSRDICQRGTSLTIQCQVDSQVTMMFWYRQQPGQSLTLIATANQGSEATYESGFVIDKFPISRPNLTFSTLTVSNMSPEDSSIYLCSVGSSGANVPTFGAGSRLTVL.

J is TRBJ2-2 and V is TRBV12-3 or TRBV12-4; D is possibly TRBD2 (5 bases). The CDR3 contains 16 residues. V was shortened by 0 bases and J by 3 bases, with 11 bases between the two germline ends. CDR3 bases: TGTGCCAGCAGTTTAGCGCGAGGGTTGGACACCGGGGAGCTGTTTTTT. Translated: CASSLARGLDTGELFF.

The rearrangement uses TRBV11-2 and TRBJ1-2; no definite D call. The CDR3 runs to 16 residues. Trimming shortened V by 0 bases and J by 6 bases, and 17 bases separated the two germline ends. Germline V gene data show CDR1 as SGHAT and CDR2 as FQNNGV. This CDR3 is CASSLEGTPFPNGYTF. CDR3 nucleotide sequence: TGTGCCAGCAGCTTAGAAGGAACCCCTTTCCCCAATGGCTACACCTTC.

This rearrangement joins TRBV18 to TRBJ1-2, with a weak D call TRBD1 (5 bases). V lost 6 bases and J lost 6, with 17 bases in between. Germline values: CDR1 KGHSH, CDR2 LQKENI. The CDR3 is 14 amino acids. The CDR3 spells CASSPIGAGDGYTF. CDR3 DNA sequence: TGTGCCAGCTCGCCCATCGGGGCGGGAGATGGCTACACCTTC. Filled out from reference TRBV18 and TRBJ1-2, the complete variable domain reads NAGVMQNPRHLVRRRGQEARLRCSPMKGHSHVYWYRQLPEEGLKFMVYLQKENIIDESGMPKERFSAEFPKEGPSILRIQQVVRGDSAAYFCASSPIGAGDGYTFGSGTRLTVV.

J is TRBJ2-5 and V is TRBV3-1, with 10 bases lining up with TRBD1. V gave up 4 bases and J gave up 1 base; unmatched junction bases: 3. Germline V gene data show CDR1 as LGHDT and CDR2 as YNNKEL (reference sequence). The length of the CDR3 is 15 residues. In nucleotides, the CDR3 is TGTGCCAGCAGCCCCGGGACAGGGGTCCAAGAGACCCAGTACTTC. Translation gives CASSPGTGVQETQYF.

There are a few counts of this clonotype. V gene TRBV24-1 combines with J gene TRBJ2-5, with unresolved D. CDR3 length: 15 residues. V lost 4 bases, J lost 0 bases, and 11 bases lay in between. Looked up from germline, CDR1 is KGHDR and CDR2 is SFDVKD. The CDR3 DNA follows: TGTGCCACCAGTGACCAAGTACACCACCAAGAGACCCAGTACTTC. Residues: CATSDQVHHQETQYF.

This clonotype was recorded a few times. The J gene is TRBJ2-4, the V gene TRBV27; tentatively, D is TRBD1 (6 bases). V was shortened by 4 bases and J by 6 bases, with 10 bases between the two germline ends. Germline V gene lookup returns CDR1 MNHEY and CDR2 SMNVEV (reference sequence). CDR3 size: 13 residues. The CDR3 nucleotides read TGTGCCAGCAGTTCAGGGGTCGGAAACATTCAGTACTTC. Its translation is CASSSGVGNIQYF.

V gene TRBV4-1 combines with J gene TRBJ2-3; D remains unclear. V was trimmed by 2 bases and J by 4 bases, leaving 10 bases between them. The CDR3 totals 14 residues. CDR1 and CDR2 from the germline V gene are MGHRA and YSYEKL. CDR3 region: CASSQHMIPDTQYF. Written as DNA, the CDR3 is TGCGCCAGCAGCCAACACATGATTCCAGATACGCAGTATTTT.